Following are 29 T cell receptor beta chains from one sample sequenced in a study of cytomegalovirus exposure and HLA in healthy donors. This PCR relied on a set of 60 Vbeta primers and 13 Jbeta primers. Method: immunoSEQ multiplex PCR; TCRdb's copy keeps in-frame clones and lacks some. The sample records 180,000 or so clones, about 79% being singletons. Source material: PBMCs. These receptors all come from a man between 18 and 35 years old in good health and CMV-seronegative.

This clone was seen a handful of times. This chain uses TRBV30 with TRBJ2-1; 8 bases are a match to TRBD2. The J segment lost 9 bases and the V segment lost 2 bases, leaving 12 bases of the junction unmatched. Germline V gene lookup returns CDR1 GTSNPN and CDR2 SVGIG (reference sequence). CDR3 length: 15 residues. CDR3 bases: TGTGCCTGGAGTAAAAGCGGGAGAAGGTATAGTGAGCAGTTCTTC. This gives the protein CAWSKSGRRYSEQFF.

Points on this clone: The junction departs from germline at one end; a sequencing error may be responsible. The gene calls are TRBV5-1 and TRBJ1-4; 9 nucleotides match TRBD1. From germline, CDR1 is SGHRS and CDR2 YFSETQ. The CDR3 covers 15 residues. Written as DNA, the CDR3 is TGCGCCAGCCGGACAGGGGAGTTGCCTAATAAAAAACTGTTTTTT. This sequence encodes CASRTGELPNKKLFF.

The V and J genes are TRBV27 and TRBJ2-7; the D gene is possibly TRBD2 (6 bases). Trimming shortened V by 4 bases and J by 3 bases, and 10 bases separated the two germline ends. Per the germline V gene, CDR1 is MNHEY and CDR2 is SMNVEV (reference sequence). The CDR3 spans 13 residues. CDR3 sequence (DNA): TGTGCCAGCAGTTCGGGACTTCTCTACGAGCAGTACTTC. Protein: CASSSGLLYEQYF.

The chain joins TRBV6-5 to TRBJ2-5; D may be TRBD2 (5 bases). The end of the DNA aligns better with TRBJ2-7, so the J call may be wrong. The CDR3 contains 14 residues. Germline V gene sequence: CDR1 MNHEY, CDR2 SVGAGI. For the CDR3, the DNA is TGTGCCAGCAGTTACGCGCGGGTCTCCTACGAGCAGTACTTC. Amino acid sequence: CASSYARVSYEQYF.

This clone appeared a single time. This chain uses TRBV7-9 with TRBJ2-2; no definite D call. Per germline, CDR1 SEHNR and CDR2 FQNEAQ (reference sequence). The V gene lost 1 base and the J gene lost 6 bases, with 6 bases spanning the gap. The CDR3 has 13 amino acids. The CDR3 sequence: CASSLGSAGELFF. The DNA of the CDR3 is TGTGCCAGCAGCTTAGGCTCGGCCGGGGAGCTGTTTTTT.

The chain uses TRBV19 and TRBJ1-6; the D is unclear. The V gene lost 0 bases and the J gene lost 9 bases, with 6 bases spanning the gap. Germline values: CDR1 LNHDA, CDR2 SQIVND (reference sequence). The length of the CDR3 is 13 residues. The DNA for the CDR3 is TGTGCCAGTAGTATAGATCGGTTTTCACCCCTCCACTTT. This gives the protein CASSIDRFSPLHF. Together with reference TRBV19 and TRBJ1-6, the CDR3 gives the full variable domain: DGGITQSPKYLFRKEGQNVTLSCEQNLNHDAMYWYRQDPGQGLRLIYYSQIVNDFQKGDIAEGYSVSREKKESFPLTVTSAQKNPTAFYLCASSIDRFSPLHFGNGTRLTVT.

This clone has only a few counts. In the same sample, other DNA sequences code for this CDR3. The rearrangement joins TRBV5-1 to TRBJ1-6; 8 bases line up with TRBD1. Per germline, CDR1 SGHRS and CDR2 YFSETQ. The V segment lost 4 bases and the J segment 10 bases; nucleotides outside the gene matches: 10. The CDR3 totals 15 residues. The CDR3 DNA is TGCGCCAGCAGCCTCACCGGACAGGGTAGGTCACCCCTCCACTTT. Translated: CASSLTGQGRSPLHF.

The rearrangement uses TRBV10-3 and TRBJ2-7; D possibly corresponds to TRBD2 (6 bases). Germline V lookup: CDR1 ENHRY, CDR2 SYGVKD. The CDR3 is made up of 12 amino acids. V shed 8 bases and J shed 7 bases, with 15 bases lying between them. CDR3 sequence: CAIWDGGGEQYF. DNA for the CDR3: TGTGCCATCTGGGACGGGGGTGGGGAGCAGTACTTC.

The chain recombines TRBV5-5 with TRBJ1-5, with no clear D. Trimming stripped 1 base from V and 7 bases from J, with 9 bases between. The CDR3 spans 13 residues. CDR1 is SGHKS and CDR2 is YYEKEE in the germline V gene (reference sequence). CDR3 bases: TGTGCCAGCAGCTTGACGTTGGGCCAGCCCCAGCATTTT. This codes for CASSLTLGQPQHF.

The chain recombines TRBV5-1 with TRBJ1-1; maybe TRBD1 (6 bases). V lost 4 bases to trimming and J lost 3 bases, with 25 bases between them. This CDR3 region has 18 residues. The germline V gene has CDR1 SGHRS and CDR2 YFSETQ. The CDR3 DNA reads as TGCGCCAGCAGCCGTACTTACCGGGACACCGGAGACTACACTGAAGCTTTCTTT. Its translation is CASSRTYRDTGDYTEAFF. The full variable domain, with the rest looked up from reference TRBV5-1 and TRBJ1-1, is KAGVTQTPRYLIKTRGQQVTLSCSPISGHRSVSWYQQTPGQGLQFLFEYFSETQRNKGNFPGRFSGRQFSNSRSEMNVSTLELGDSALYLCASSRTYRDTGDYTEAFFGQGTRLTVV.

This clone was observed at least ten times. The chain carries TRBV6-4 and TRBJ2-3; 11 nucleotides line up with TRBD2. Germline V CDR1 and CDR2: MRHNA, SNTAGT. The CDR3 consists of 15 residues. V lost 3 bases, J lost 5 bases, and 4 bases stayed unmatched. The CDR3 DNA reads TGTGCCAGCAGTGAAGTAGCGGGGGGGAAAGATACGCAGTATTTT. As protein: CASSEVAGGKDTQYF.

Only one count was recorded for this clone. V usage is TRBV5-1 and J usage is TRBJ2-7, with 13 bases matching TRBD2. V was pared by 6 bases and J by 5 bases, with 8 bases of the junction left unmatched. This CDR3 comprises 15 residues. Germline V gene data show CDR1 as SGHRS and CDR2 as YFSETQ. The CDR3 DNA reads as TGCGCCAGCACGCAACTAGCGGGAGGGCCCCACGAGCAGTACTTC. Residues: CASTQLAGGPHEQYF.

The rearrangement links TRBV7-9 to TRBJ2-7, with 9 bases that match TRBD1. Germline V CDR1 and CDR2: SEHNR, FQNEAQ (reference sequence). The CDR3 consists of 15 residues. J gave up 3 bases and V 4 bases, and 7 bases lay outside the gene matches. The CDR3 loop reads CASSSLDRGDYEQYF. For the CDR3, the DNA is TGTGCCAGCAGCTCCCTTGACAGGGGGGACTACGAGCAGTACTTC.

This clone was counted a single time. The J gene is TRBJ1-1, the V gene TRBV7-3; the D is unclear. V lost 6 bases to trimming and J lost 4 bases, with 12 bases between them. The CDR3 spans 13 residues. Germline-derived CDR1 and CDR2 are SGHTA and FQGTGA. CDR3 DNA sequence: TGTGCCAGCAGAAAAGACCGGGGCACTGAAGCTTTCTTT. Translation: CASRKDRGTEAFF.

The V and J genes are TRBV28 and TRBJ2-7; TRBD1 agrees at 9 bases. Germline V gene lookup returns CDR1 MDHEN and CDR2 SYDVKM. The CDR3 is 15 amino acids. Trimming cost V 6 bases and J 4 bases; bases outside gene matches: 10. In DNA form, the CDR3 reads TGTGCCAGCAGCCCGACCGGGACAGGGACTTACGAGCAGTACTTC. Its protein is CASSPTGTGTYEQYF.

V usage is TRBV19 and J usage is TRBJ2-5; D remains ambiguous. V lost 2 bases, J lost 2 bases, and 12 bases lay in between. The germline V gene has CDR1 LNHDA and CDR2 SQIVND (reference sequence). The CDR3 has 15 amino acids. In nucleotides, the CDR3 is TGTGCCAGTAGTATATCTCCAGGCCAGCAAGAGACCCAGTACTTC. Its translation: CASSISPGQQETQYF. Combining the CDR3 with reference TRBV19 and TRBJ2-5 gives the whole variable domain DGGITQSPKYLFRKEGQNVTLSCEQNLNHDAMYWYRQDPGQGLRLIYYSQIVNDFQKGDIAEGYSVSREKKESFPLTVTSAQKNPTAFYLCASSISPGQQETQYFGPGTRLLVL.

This chain links TRBV7-2 with TRBJ1-4; 7 nucleotides line up with TRBD1. CDR3 length: 14 residues. Germline-derived CDR1 and CDR2 are SGHTA and FQGNSA. V lost 4 bases to trimming and J lost 4 bases; unmatched junction nucleotides: 3. The CDR3 loop reads CASSSQGYNEKLFF. The CDR3 DNA sequence: TGTGCCAGCAGCTCACAGGGGTATAATGAAAAACTGTTTTTT.

The chain links TRBV4-2 to TRBJ2-7; 14 nucleotides align to TRBD2. The CDR3 totals 16 residues. J gave up 5 bases and V 1 base, and 4 bases lay outside the gene matches. Germline V gene lookup returns CDR1 LGHNA and CDR2 YNFKEQ. CDR3 bases: TGTGCCAGCAGCCAAGGTGGGACTAGCGGGGGTCACGAGCAGTACTTC. Translating gives CASSQGGTSGGHEQYF.

The J gene is TRBJ1-2, the V gene TRBV28, with a possible D match to TRBD1 (6 bases). Germline values: CDR1 MDHEN, CDR2 SYDVKM. Trimming stripped 2 bases from V and 3 bases from J, with 19 bases between. The CDR3 has 17 amino acids. This CDR3 is CASSLLGQLLGDYGYTF. The CDR3 bases are TGTGCCAGCAGTTTACTAGGACAGTTACTCGGGGACTATGGCTACACCTTC.

CDR3 region: CASSRDYLEQYF. For the CDR3, the DNA is TGTGCCAGCAGCCGGGACTATCTGGAGCAGTACTTC. The chain combines TRBV7-9 with TRBJ2-7, with TRBD2 identical over 7 bases. This CDR3 region has 12 residues. Germline V gene sequence: CDR1 SEHNR, CDR2 FQNEAQ (reference sequence). The junction had 5 bases not matched to a gene; V was cut back by 5 bases and J by 7 bases.

A remark on this clone: At one boundary the junction diverges from the germline segment, which might be a read error. The chain carries TRBV29-1 and TRBJ1-1, with D tentatively TRBD1 (5 bases). The CDR3 totals 14 residues. Germline CDR1 and CDR2: SQVTM and ANQGSEA. In nucleotides, the CDR3 is TGCAGCCCCGTTGTGGTAGGGGCGAACGCTGAAGCTTTCTTT. It is translated as CSPVVVGANAEAFF.

The rearrangement joins TRBV9 to TRBJ2-1; 7 nucleotides agree with TRBD2. V shed 3 bases, J shed 2 bases, and the junction held 5 bases outside the gene matches. CDR3 size: 15 residues. The germline V gene has CDR1 SGDLS and CDR2 YYNGEE. CDR3 bases: TGTGCCAGCAGCGAGCAGCGGGGAACCTACAATGAGCAGTTCTTC. This encodes CASSEQRGTYNEQFF.

This clone appeared a few times. V is TRBV4-2 and J is TRBJ2-5; TRBD1 agrees at 7 bases. The CDR3 is made up of 15 amino acids. Germline trimming cut 3 bases from V and 4 bases from J; bases unmatched to any gene: 8. Per germline, CDR1 LGHNA and CDR2 YNFKEQ. Written as DNA, the CDR3 is TGTGCCAGCAGCCAGAAAAGACAGGGCGGAGAGACCCAGTACTTC. This gives the protein CASSQKRQGGETQYF.

The V gene is TRBV4-1, the J gene TRBJ1-2, with D perhaps TRBD1 (5 bases). V was shortened by 1 base and J by 7 bases, with 16 bases between the two germline ends. Per the germline V gene, CDR1 is MGHRA and CDR2 is YSYEKL. This CDR3 contains 15 residues. This CDR3 reads CASSQVDRDGGGYTF. The CDR3, as DNA: TGCGCCAGCAGCCAAGTGGATCGGGACGGGGGTGGCTACACCTTC.

The chain has TRBV5-1 and TRBJ2-1; 10 bases map to TRBD2. V lost 0 bases, J lost 2 bases, and 8 bases stayed unmatched. CDR1 and CDR2 (germline): SGHRS, YFSETQ. The CDR3 covers 18 residues. The CDR3 nucleotides are TGCGCCAGCAGCTTGGTGACTAGCGGGCCAGGTGCCTACAATGAGCAGTTCTTC. Protein: CASSLVTSGPGAYNEQFF.

V usage is TRBV5-1 and J usage is TRBJ2-7, with a weak D call TRBD2 (5 bases). V was cut by 2 bases and J by 5 bases, with 14 bases left in between. CDR3 length: 14 residues. Per germline, CDR1 SGHRS and CDR2 YFSETQ. In DNA, the CDR3 is TGCGCCAGCAGCTTCCGGGCCCCGGAGGACGAGCAGTACTTC. As protein: CASSFRAPEDEQYF.

The chain couples TRBV5-6 to TRBJ1-1; no clear D. Looked up from germline, CDR1 is SGHDT and CDR2 is YYEEEE. The length of the CDR3 is 12 residues. Trimming shortened V by 2 bases and J by 7 bases, and 9 bases separated the two germline ends. The CDR3: CASSLPEREAFF. CDR3 in DNA: TGTGCCAGCAGCTTACCGGAGCGTGAAGCTTTCTTT.

The chain has TRBV4-1 and TRBJ2-5, with D possibly TRBD1 on 5 matching bases. The V gene's germline CDR1 is MGHRA and CDR2 YSYEKL. Trimming took 0 bases from V and 6 from J, leaving 14 bases between them. This CDR3 is built from 15 residues. The CDR3 nucleotides are TGCGCCAGCAGCCAAGATTTAGGACAAGGACAGACCCAGTACTTC. The encoded protein is CASSQDLGQGQTQYF.

In its sample, this clone was seen a few times. The rearrangement joins TRBV9 to TRBJ2-6; tentatively, D is TRBD1 (6 bases). The CDR3 runs to 15 residues. Germline V gene sequence: CDR1 SGDLS, CDR2 YYNGEE. V was cut by 3 bases and J by 3 bases, with 10 bases left in between. The CDR3 loop is CASSARGVGANVLTF. The CDR3 bases are TGTGCCAGCAGCGCCAGGGGTGTTGGGGCCAACGTCCTGACTTTC. The full variable domain, its missing parts supplied by reference TRBV9 and TRBJ2-6, is DSGVTQTPKHLITATGQRVTLRCSPRSGDLSVYWYQQSLDQGLQFLIQYYNGEERAKGNILERFSAQQFPDLHSELNLSSLELGDSALYFCASSARGVGANVLTFGAGSRLTVL.